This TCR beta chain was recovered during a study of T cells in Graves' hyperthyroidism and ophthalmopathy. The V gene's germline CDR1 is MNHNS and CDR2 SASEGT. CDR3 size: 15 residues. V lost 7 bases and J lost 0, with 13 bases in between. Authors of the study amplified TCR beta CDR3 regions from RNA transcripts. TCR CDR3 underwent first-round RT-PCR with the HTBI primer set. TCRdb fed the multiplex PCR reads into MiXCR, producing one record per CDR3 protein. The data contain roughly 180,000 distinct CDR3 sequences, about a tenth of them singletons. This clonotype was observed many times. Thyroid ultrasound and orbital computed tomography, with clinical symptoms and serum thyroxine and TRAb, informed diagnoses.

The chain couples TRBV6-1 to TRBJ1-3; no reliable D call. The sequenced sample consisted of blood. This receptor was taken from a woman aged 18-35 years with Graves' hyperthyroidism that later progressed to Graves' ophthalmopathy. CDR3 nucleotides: TGTGCCAGCACCGAGATCTACCACTCTGGAAACACCATATATTTT. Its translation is CASTEIYHSGNTIYF.